This TCR beta chain was found in a study of cytomegalovirus exposure and HLA in healthy donors. General study findings and limits: An analysis was carried out at a later point. It showed that HLA-associated TCR beta chains were more clonally expanded than equally common non-associated chains. The study designated 160 or so TCR beta chains cytomegalovirus-associated. Some segments of the V type, notably TRBV6-2 and TRBV6-3, were excluded as indistinguishable. There were a few CMV-associated chains whose specificity for CMV antigens was confirmed in vitro.

Primers: 60 Vbeta forward and 13 Jbeta reverse. Some clones are missing from TCRdb's copy, which holds only in-frame ones; the method was immunoSEQ multiplex PCR. Among 210,000 or so clones listed, approximately 83% were seen once. There are 15 residues in the CDR3. V gave up 5 bases and J gave up 2 bases, with 13 bases separating them. Germline V gene sequence: CDR1 MNHNY, CDR2 SVGAGI (reference sequence). With respect to this clone: The antigen is undetermined.

This rearrangement joins TRBV6-6 to TRBJ1-3; D is undetermined. The sequencing sample was made of PBMCs. The origin of this receptor is a boy between 2 and 10 years old in good health and CMV-seronegative. The CDR3 region is CASSLLESTGNTIYF. The CDR3 DNA follows: TGTGCCAGCAGTCTCCTGGAGAGCACTGGAAACACCATATATTTT.